These 20 T cell receptor beta chains share one sample of origin, sequenced in a study of CD8+CD57+ T cells in acquired aplastic anemia. Flow cytometry had shown expanded CD8+CD57+ cells in the patients chosen for sequencing. According to the study, genomic DNA was the template for TCR beta VDJ and CDR3 profiling. TCRdb itself ran the reads through MiXCR, one entry per CDR3 protein. The sample carries fewer than 200,000 distinct CDR3 sequences, less than 50% recorded once. The sample was sorted CD4+, CD8+, or CD8+CD57+ T cells (not recorded which) from PBMCs. The receptor source for this set is a human donor with aplastic anemia.

This chain uses TRBV24-1 with TRBJ2-7, with D possibly being TRBD2 (6 bases). The CDR3 is 14 residues long. Germline loops: CDR1 KGHDR, CDR2 SFDVKD. Trimming pared 4 bases from V and 4 bases from J, leaving 13 bases between. The CDR3 spells CATSDPDGGYEQYF. The CDR3 DNA reads TGTGCCACCAGTGACCCTGACGGGGGTTACGAGCAGTACTTC.

A few counts support this clonotype. This chain uses TRBV6-5 with TRBJ2-7; tentative D call: TRBD2 (7 bases). Germline-derived CDR1 and CDR2 are MNHEY and SVGAGI. The CDR3 covers 17 residues. Trimming left V 4 bases short and J 2 bases short, with 21 bases between. The CDR3 reads CASSSLRGGAEAYEQYF. The CDR3 DNA reads TGTGCCAGCAGTTCTCTACGAGGGGGGGCTGAAGCCTACGAGCAGTACTTC.

The sample holds many counts of this clonotype. V usage is TRBV5-5 and J usage is TRBJ1-2; 10 positions match TRBD1. V trimming: 0 bases; J trimming: 6 bases; junction bases outside the gene matches: 5. The CDR3 has 15 amino acids. Looked up from germline, CDR1 is SGHKS and CDR2 is YYEKEE (reference sequence). The CDR3 coding sequence is TGTGCCAGCAGCTTGGTGACAGGGGGCGCCGATGGCTACACCTTC. It yields the protein CASSLVTGGADGYTF. The whole variable domain, filled in from reference TRBV5-5 and TRBJ1-2, reads DAGVTQSPTHLIKTRGQQVTLRCSPISGHKSVSWYQQVLGQGPQFIFQYYEKEERGRGNFPDRFSARQFPNYSSELNVNALLLGDSALYLCASSLVTGGADGYTFGSGTRLTVV.

The chain recombines TRBV2 with TRBJ2-7, with 10 bases aligning to TRBD1. CDR1 and CDR2 (germline): SNHLY, FYNNEI. This CDR3 has 16 residues. Unmatched junction bases numbered 10, after V lost 2 bases and J lost 6 bases. The CDR3: CASSEKGGQGVCEQYF. CDR3 DNA: TGTGCCAGCAGTGAAAAAGGCGGACAGGGGGTCTGCGAGCAGTACTTC.

This rearrangement joins TRBV6-1 to TRBJ2-1, with TRBD2 matching 11 bases. Trimming took 6 bases from V and 3 from J; bases not matched to a gene: 4. The CDR3 runs 15 residues. CDR1 is MNHNS and CDR2 is SASEGT in the germline V gene. CDR3 sequence: CASRPGTSGYNEQFF. In DNA, the CDR3 is TGTGCCAGCAGACCCGGGACTAGCGGCTACAATGAGCAGTTCTTC.

The table lists this clonotype with many counts. The V gene is TRBV10-3, the J gene TRBJ2-7; TRBD1 or TRBD2 may be the D gene (5 bases each). From germline, CDR1 is ENHRY and CDR2 SYGVKD. The V end lost 0 bases, the J end lost 6 bases, and 12 bases lay between the germline ends. CDR3 size: 14 residues. CDR3 loop: CAISESMGDAEQYF. CDR3 DNA sequence: TGTGCCATCAGTGAGTCGATGGGGGACGCCGAGCAGTACTTC.

The DNA for the CDR3 is TGTGCCAGCAGCGCCGGACGGGGGCGACCAGGACAAGAGACCCAGTACTTC. It encodes CASSAGRGRPGQETQYF. The chain recombines TRBV9 with TRBJ2-5; tentatively, D is TRBD1 or TRBD2 (6 bases each). Trimming stripped 3 bases from V and 2 bases from J, with 20 bases between. CDR3 length equals 17 residues. From germline, CDR1 is SGDLS and CDR2 YYNGEE.

About this clonotype itself: No conserved phenylalanine or tryptophan ends this CDR3, so it is likely a read error. No DNA is shown, since the ends of the CDR3 on it are uncertain; the CDR3 is the one TCRdb lists. The rearrangement joins TRBV19 to TRBJ2-5; the tabulated D call, TRBD2, remains unverified against the DNA. The CDR3 has 8 residues if both end residues are counted. CDR1 LNHDA and CDR2 SQIVND come from the germline V gene (reference sequence). The CDR3 protein is CASSSLTG.

Note on this clonotype: Possible read error: a much larger clone is one base away. The chain is built from TRBV20-1 and TRBJ2-3; D is unclear. This CDR3 has 15 residues. Trimming shortened V by 0 bases and J by 4 bases, and 14 bases separated the two germline ends. Germline CDR1 DFQATT, CDR2 SNEGSKA (reference sequence). The CDR3 DNA follows: TGCAGTGCTAGAGATGGTAGGAGTGATGCAGATACGCAGTATTTT. It specifies CSARDGRSDADTQYF.

This clonotype was counted many times. This chain uses TRBV20-1 with TRBJ2-7; the D gene is possibly TRBD2 (6 bases). V was clipped by 4 bases and J by 4 bases, with 17 bases between them. CDR1 and CDR2 from the germline V gene are DFQATT and SNEGSKA (reference sequence). CDR3 length equals 14 residues. CDR3 nucleotides: TGCAGTGCTAAACCCCCGGGGGTCTCTTACGAGCAGTACTTC. Translating gives CSAKPPGVSYEQYF.

This sequence joins TRBV9 and TRBJ1-3, with a weak D call TRBD1 (6 bases). Deletions cut 0 bases from V and 4 bases from J, with 11 bases between. Germline CDR1 reads SGDLS; CDR2 reads YYNGEE. CDR3 length: 15 amino acids. The CDR3 loop is CASSVGRGWGNTIYF. CDR3 bases: TGTGCCAGCAGCGTAGGCAGGGGATGGGGAAACACCATATATTTT.

This clonotype was seen once. A read error may be the cause here, since a much bigger clone is one base away. This rearrangement joins TRBV4-1 to TRBJ2-7; TRBD2 matches at 8 bases. This CDR3 is 16 amino acids long. With 0 bases clipped from V and 3 bases from J, the junction kept 7 bases outside the gene matches. From germline, CDR1 is MGHRA and CDR2 YSYEKL. CDR3 sequence: CASSQDSPRGGYEQYF. CDR3 DNA sequence: TGCGCCAGCAGCCAAGATTCCCCCCGGGGGGGCTACGAGCAGTACTTC.

CDR3 in amino acids: CSVERDSMNTEAFF. The CDR3 coding sequence is TGCAGCGTGGAAAGGGACAGCATGAACACTGAAGCTTTCTTT. V is TRBV29-1 and J is TRBJ1-1, with TRBD1 matching 7 bases. V shed 6 bases and J 0 bases; nucleotides not matched to a gene: 7. Germline V lookup: CDR1 SQVTM, CDR2 ANQGSEA. The CDR3 totals 14 residues.

On this clonotype itself: A read error is possible here, since a much larger clone lies one base away. The chain carries TRBV12-3 or TRBV12-4 and TRBJ2-5; TRBD2 aligns across 9 bases. The CDR3 has 15 residues. The V and J ends lost 8 bases and 4 bases, in that order; junction bases with no gene match: 11. The CDR3 DNA reads TGTGCCAGCGCCTCGGTGGGCGGGGGGGTAGAGACCCAGTACTTC. It codes for CASASVGGGVETQYF.

The chain links TRBV15 to TRBJ2-1, with a weak D call TRBD1 (5 bases). Trimming pared 3 bases from V and 4 bases from J, leaving 16 bases between. Germline V gene lookup returns CDR1 LNHNV and CDR2 YYDKDF (reference sequence). The CDR3 totals 16 residues. The CDR3: CATSSPQGYEYNEQFF. The CDR3 nucleotides read TGTGCCACCAGCAGCCCCCAGGGATACGAGTACAATGAGCAGTTCTTC.

The chain combines TRBV20-1 with TRBJ2-5; D call uncertain. The CDR3 spans 12 residues. The V gene's germline CDR1 is DFQATT and CDR2 SNEGSKA (reference sequence). V lost 3 bases to trimming and J lost 5 bases, with 10 bases between them. DNA for the CDR3: TGCAGTGCTAGGGGGTATCGGGAGACCCAGTACTTC. Protein product: CSARGYRETQYF.

This clonotype was recorded a few times. The chain uses TRBV12-3 or TRBV12-4 and TRBJ1-5, with 7 positions matching TRBD1. The CDR3 loop spans 14 amino acids. After removal of 6 bases from V and 3 bases from J, the junction contained 5 bases not matched to a gene. The CDR3: CASRPTGTNQPQHF. DNA for the CDR3: TGTGCCAGCAGGCCGACAGGGACCAATCAGCCCCAGCATTTT.

The chain has TRBV19 and TRBJ2-7; the match to TRBD1 covers 7 bases. Germline loops: CDR1 LNHDA, CDR2 SQIVND (reference sequence). This CDR3 region has 12 residues. The junction had 2 bases not matched to a gene; V was cut back by 9 bases and J by 0 bases. CDR3 sequence: CASGTASYEQYF. CDR3 DNA sequence: TGTGCCAGCGGGACAGCCTCCTACGAGCAGTACTTC.

V is TRBV7-8 and J is TRBJ1-1; D unclear. Germline V gene lookup returns CDR1 SGHVS and CDR2 FQNEAQ. The CDR3 runs to 12 residues. The V gene lost 1 base and the J gene lost 7 bases, with 7 bases spanning the gap. The DNA for the CDR3 is TGTGCCAGCAGCTTAGTCCTACTTGAAGCTTTCTTT. The encoded protein is CASSLVLLEAFF.

In this sample, this clonotype turned up many times. This chain joins TRBV14 and TRBJ2-3; 13 bases fit TRBD2. Germline loops: CDR1 SGHDN, CDR2 FVKESK. The CDR3 length is 14 residues. Trimming cost V 8 bases and J 5 bases; bases outside gene matches: 4. CDR3 nucleotide sequence: TGTGCCAGCCGGACTAGCGGGGGTGGAGATACGCAGTATTTT. Translated: CASRTSGGGDTQYF. The full variable domain, with the rest looked up from reference TRBV14 and TRBJ2-3, is EAGVTQFPSHSVIEKGQTVTLRCDPISGHDNLYWYRRVMGKEIKFLLHFVKESKQDESGMPNNRFLAERTGGTYSTLKVQPAELEDSGVYFCASRTSGGGDTQYFGPGTRLTVL.